This is a list of T cell receptor beta chains from one sample in a study of T cell responses to AZD1222 COVID-19 vaccine. Here immunoSEQ multiplex PCR was the method, and the copy in TCRdb shows in-frame clones only, minus some. This sample carries 40,000 or so clones, over 70% of them seen once, and the ten largest clones take over 15%. Sequencing used peripheral blood, obtained 28 days after the second AZD1222 dose. The receptor set was obtained from an adult who received the AZD1222 COVID-19 vaccine. The CDR3 runs from the conserved cysteine through the conserved F or W. D genes are given only for firm matches. The size of a clone is reported for some rows only, either as once, few or many, or as a class for expanded clones.

j_gene: TRBJ2-5
abundance: .
d_gene: TRBD1
v_gene: TRBV10-2
CDR3aa: CASMNRGRETQYF
CDR3nt: TGCGCCAGCATGAACAGGGGGCGGGAGACCCAGTACTTC

j_gene: TRBJ2-3
abundance: .
d_gene: TRBD1
v_gene: TRBV5-1
CDR3aa: CASSWGTGSTDTQYF
CDR3nt: TGCGCCAGCAGCTGGGGGACAGGGAGCACAGATACGCAGTATTTT

j_gene: TRBJ1-6
abundance: few
d_gene: .
v_gene: TRBV6-6
CDR3aa: CASSQRVGPGSNNSPLHF
CDR3nt: TGTGCCAGCAGTCAACGGGTCGGACCTGGTTCGAATAATTCACCCCTCCACTTT

j_gene: TRBJ1-1
abundance: .
d_gene: .
v_gene: TRBV11-1
CDR3aa: CASSTSDSGTEAFF
CDR3nt: TGTGCCAGCAGCACCAGCGATAGTGGGACTGAAGCTTTCTTT

j_gene: TRBJ1-1
abundance: few
d_gene: .
v_gene: TRBV25-1
CDR3aa: CASRTGLLNTEAFF
CDR3nt: TGTGCCAGCCGAACAGGGCTTTTGAACACTGAAGCTTTCTTT

j_gene: TRBJ1-1
abundance: .
d_gene: TRBD1
v_gene: TRBV3-1/TRBV3-2
CDR3aa: CASSQQGADTEAFF
CDR3nt: TGTGCCAGCAGCCAACAGGGGGCGGACACTGAAGCTTTCTTT

j_gene: TRBJ2-2
abundance: .
d_gene: TRBD2
v_gene: TRBV19
CDR3aa: CASTSRGAAGELFF
CDR3nt: TGTGCCAGTACTTCGCGGGGGGCGGCCGGGGAGCTGTTTTTT

j_gene: TRBJ2-7
abundance: .
d_gene: TRBD2
v_gene: TRBV7-3
CDR3aa: CASSSQGTSDEQYF
CDR3nt: TGTGCCAGCAGCAGCCAAGGGACTAGCGACGAGCAGTACTTC

j_gene: TRBJ1-2
abundance: .
d_gene: TRBD1
v_gene: TRBV25-1
CDR3aa: CASSLGQVDYGYTF
CDR3nt: TGTGCCAGCAGTCTTGGACAGGTGGACTATGGCTACACCTTC

j_gene: TRBJ1-1
abundance: .
d_gene: .
v_gene: TRBV12-5
CDR3aa: CASGKEASWNTEAFF
CDR3nt: TGTGCTAGTGGTAAGGAAGCCAGCTGGAACACTGAAGCTTTCTTT

j_gene: TRBJ1-2
abundance: .
d_gene: .
v_gene: TRBV28
CDR3aa: CASSLVRVSRYTF
CDR3nt: TGTGCCAGCAGTTTGGTCAGGGTCTCTCGCTACACCTTC

j_gene: TRBJ2-7
abundance: .
d_gene: .
v_gene: TRBV5-1
CDR3aa: CASSLTPDLYEQYF
CDR3nt: TGCGCCAGCAGCCTGACCCCAGATTTGTACGAGCAGTACTTC

j_gene: TRBJ2-6
abundance: .
d_gene: .
v_gene: TRBV19
CDR3aa: CASSPDANSGANVLTF
CDR3nt: TGTGCCAGTAGTCCAGACGCCAACTCTGGGGCCAACGTCCTGACTTTC

j_gene: TRBJ2-7
abundance: .
d_gene: .
v_gene: TRBV7-3
CDR3aa: CASSFGQSYEQYF
CDR3nt: TGTGCCAGCAGCTTCGGACAGTCCTACGAGCAGTACTTC

j_gene: TRBJ2-7
abundance: .
d_gene: .
v_gene: TRBV5-1
CDR3aa: CASSSQGPSYEQYF
CDR3nt: TGCGCCAGCAGCTCACAGGGTCCCTCCTACGAGCAGTACTTC

j_gene: TRBJ1-1
abundance: .
d_gene: .
v_gene: TRBV6-5
CDR3aa: CASSRRGEAFF
CDR3nt: TGTGCCAGCAGCCGCCGGGGTGAAGCTTTCTTT

j_gene: TRBJ2-7
abundance: .
d_gene: TRBD2
v_gene: TRBV6-2/TRBV6-3
CDR3aa: CASSLFRYPSGSEQYF
CDR3nt: TGTGCCAGCAGCCTTTTCCGATACCCCAGCGGGAGCGAGCAGTACTTC

j_gene: TRBJ1-2
abundance: .
d_gene: .
v_gene: TRBV6-5
CDR3aa: CASSYEGFNGYTF
CDR3nt: TGTGCCAGCAGTTACGAGGGGTTCAATGGCTACACCTTC

j_gene: TRBJ1-5
abundance: .
d_gene: .
v_gene: TRBV20-1
CDR3aa: CSASAPGLTGSQPQHF
CDR3nt: TGCAGTGCTAGTGCCCCGGGGCTGACAGGTAGTCAGCCCCAGCATTTT

j_gene: TRBJ1-6
abundance: .
d_gene: .
v_gene: TRBV13
CDR3aa: CASSLGHNNSPLHF
CDR3nt: TGTGCCAGCAGCTTAGGACATAATAATTCACCCCTCCACTTT

j_gene: TRBJ1-2
abundance: .
d_gene: .
v_gene: TRBV3-1/TRBV3-2
CDR3aa: CASSQGTVLYGYTF
CDR3nt: TGTGCCAGCAGCCAAGGGACAGTCCTCTATGGCTACACCTTC

j_gene: TRBJ1-2
abundance: .
d_gene: .
v_gene: TRBV28
CDR3aa: CASSLGIKGGGYTF
CDR3nt: TGTGCCAGCAGCCTTGGGATAAAGGGGGGTGGCTACACCTTC

j_gene: TRBJ2-1
abundance: .
d_gene: .
v_gene: TRBV9
CDR3aa: CASSNKVENEQFF
CDR3nt: TGTGCCAGCAGCAACAAGGTCGAGAATGAGCAGTTCTTC

j_gene: TRBJ1-4
abundance: .
d_gene: TRBD1
v_gene: TRBV5-1
CDR3aa: CASSLGQGFREKLFF
CDR3nt: TGCGCCAGCAGCTTGGGACAGGGTTTCCGTGAAAAACTGTTTTTT

j_gene: TRBJ1-6
abundance: .
d_gene: .
v_gene: TRBV19
CDR3aa: CASSMTHSYSPLHF
CDR3nt: TGTGCCAGTAGTATGACACACAGTTATTCACCCCTCCACTTT

j_gene: TRBJ1-4
abundance: .
d_gene: .
v_gene: TRBV5-1
CDR3aa: CASSLGQSGRSEKLFF
CDR3nt: TGCGCCAGCAGCTTGGGACAGTCCGGGAGAAGTGAAAAACTGTTTTTT

j_gene: TRBJ2-2
abundance: once
d_gene: .
v_gene: TRBV5-1
CDR3aa: CASSQTQSAGELFF
CDR3nt: TGCGCCAGCAGCCAGACTCAGTCGGCCGGGGAGCTGTTTTTT

j_gene: TRBJ1-1
abundance: .
d_gene: .
v_gene: TRBV20-1
CDR3aa: CSASRQGFTEAFF
CDR3nt: TGCAGTGCTAGTCGTCAGGGCTTCACTGAAGCTTTCTTT

j_gene: TRBJ1-2
abundance: .
d_gene: .
v_gene: TRBV7-8
CDR3aa: CASSLGGTIVGYGYTF
CDR3nt: TGTGCCAGCAGCTTAGGGGGGACGATCGTTGGCTATGGCTACACCTTC

j_gene: TRBJ2-2
abundance: .
d_gene: .
v_gene: TRBV4-1
CDR3aa: CASTLTLGLNTGELFF
CDR3nt: TGCGCCAGCACCCTCACCTTGGGACTTAACACCGGGGAGCTGTTTTTT

j_gene: TRBJ2-2
abundance: .
d_gene: .
v_gene: TRBV6-5
CDR3aa: CASSYRRGAGELFF
CDR3nt: TGTGCCAGCAGTTACCGCAGGGGAGCCGGGGAGCTGTTTTTT

j_gene: TRBJ2-6
abundance: .
d_gene: TRBD2
v_gene: TRBV7-3
CDR3aa: CASSQTHLAGDSGANVLTF
CDR3nt: TGTGCCAGCAGCCAAACGCACCTAGCGGGGGACTCTGGGGCCAACGTCCTGACTTTC

j_gene: TRBJ2-7
abundance: .
d_gene: .
v_gene: TRBV27
CDR3aa: CASSTGGRSYEQYF
CDR3nt: TGTGCCAGCTCAACCGGGGGGCGATCCTACGAGCAGTACTTC

j_gene: TRBJ2-7
abundance: .
d_gene: TRBD1
v_gene: TRBV7-2
CDR3aa: CASSGTGRNEQYF
CDR3nt: TGTGCCAGCAGCGGGACAGGGAGGAACGAGCAGTACTTC

j_gene: TRBJ2-2
abundance: .
d_gene: TRBD2
v_gene: TRBV11-3
CDR3aa: CASSSQAGGTGELFF
CDR3nt: TGTGCCAGCTCCTCGCAAGCGGGGGGCACCGGGGAGCTGTTTTTT

j_gene: TRBJ2-3
abundance: .
d_gene: .
v_gene: TRBV6-2/TRBV6-3
CDR3aa: CASSYSSRGTDTQYF
CDR3nt: TGTGCCAGCAGTTACTCGAGCAGGGGCACAGATACGCAGTATTTT

j_gene: TRBJ2-5
abundance: .
d_gene: .
v_gene: TRBV15
CDR3aa: CATSKQWRGQETQYF
CDR3nt: TGTGCCACCAGCAAGCAGTGGAGGGGGCAAGAGACCCAGTACTTC

j_gene: TRBJ1-5
abundance: .
d_gene: .
v_gene: TRBV12-3/TRBV12-4
CDR3aa: CASSLRETDLLHF
CDR3nt: TGTGCCAGCAGTTTAAGGGAAACTGATTTGTTGCATTTT

j_gene: TRBJ2-2
abundance: .
d_gene: TRBD2
v_gene: TRBV19
CDR3aa: CASSISGANTGELFF
CDR3nt: TGTGCCAGTAGTATTAGCGGGGCGAACACCGGGGAGCTGTTTTTT

j_gene: TRBJ2-5
abundance: .
d_gene: .
v_gene: TRBV12-3/TRBV12-4
CDR3aa: CASSFSETQYF
CDR3nt: TGTGCCAGCAGTTTCTCGGAGACCCAGTACTTC

j_gene: TRBJ1-1
abundance: .
d_gene: .
v_gene: TRBV6-5
CDR3aa: CASNSNTEAFF
CDR3nt: TGTGCCAGCAACTCGAACACTGAAGCTTTCTTT

j_gene: TRBJ1-5
abundance: .
d_gene: .
v_gene: TRBV19
CDR3aa: CASSILHSNQPQHF
CDR3nt: TGTGCCAGTAGTATCCTCCATAGCAATCAGCCCCAGCATTTT

j_gene: TRBJ1-1
abundance: .
d_gene: .
v_gene: TRBV5-1
CDR3aa: CASSLTGPSMNTEAFF
CDR3nt: TGCGCCAGCAGCTTGACAGGTCCCTCTATGAACACTGAAGCTTTCTTT

j_gene: TRBJ1-3
abundance: .
d_gene: .
v_gene: TRBV10-2
CDR3aa: CASSRDSGPSGNTIYF
CDR3nt: TGCGCCAGCAGTCGGGACTCCGGCCCCTCTGGAAACACCATATATTTT

j_gene: TRBJ1-2
abundance: .
d_gene: .
v_gene: TRBV29-1
CDR3aa: CSVGKDYRGYTF
CDR3nt: TGCAGCGTTGGAAAGGACTATCGAGGCTACACCTTC

j_gene: TRBJ1-5
abundance: .
d_gene: .
v_gene: TRBV3-1/TRBV3-2
CDR3aa: CASSQDTGFGQPQHF
CDR3nt: TGTGCCAGCAGCCAAGATACAGGGTTTGGACAGCCCCAGCATTTT

j_gene: TRBJ1-4
abundance: .
d_gene: TRBD1
v_gene: TRBV29-1
CDR3aa: CSVEGTGDNEKLFF
CDR3nt: TGCAGCGTTGAAGGAACAGGGGATAATGAAAAACTGTTTTTT

j_gene: TRBJ1-4
abundance: .
d_gene: TRBD1
v_gene: TRBV10-3
CDR3aa: CATQGPAGGEKLFF
CDR3nt: TGTGCCACCCAGGGCCCCGCAGGGGGTGAAAAACTGTTTTTT

j_gene: TRBJ1-2
abundance: few
d_gene: .
v_gene: TRBV7-8
CDR3aa: CASSLRVNPISGYTF
CDR3nt: TGTGCCAGCAGTCTTAGGGTCAACCCTATTAGCGGCTACACCTTC

j_gene: TRBJ2-5
abundance: .
d_gene: .
v_gene: TRBV7-2
CDR3aa: CASSFPSGTQYF
CDR3nt: TGTGCCAGCAGCTTCCCGTCGGGTACCCAGTACTTC

j_gene: TRBJ1-2
abundance: once
d_gene: .
v_gene: TRBV3-1/TRBV3-2
CDR3aa: CASSLGQKFYGYTF
CDR3nt: TGTGCCAGCAGCCTTGGACAGAAATTCTATGGCTACACCTTC